This T cell receptor (beta chain) was obtained from a study of response to subunit inactivated influenza vaccine. The ends were cut back, 4 bases at V and 5 bases at J, with 15 bases in the middle. In germline, CDR1 is LNHDA, CDR2 SQIVND (reference sequence). The CDR3 contains 14 residues. TCRdb called the RT-PCR reads again in MiXCR, with one record for every CDR3 protein. The profile shows 450,000 to 700,000 distinct CDR3 sequences, roughly 15% of them singletons. This sequence originates from a man aged 45 to 65 who received an inactivated influenza vaccine. This chain links TRBV19 with TRBJ2-7; TRBD2 is a possible D gene (5 bases). The specimen was PBMCs from blood, collected about 12 days after vaccination. The CDR3 nucleotides are TGTGCCAGTAGTACAAGACCGGGGATCGACGAGCAGTACTTC. Amino acids: CASSTRPGIDEQYF.